These 22 T cell receptor beta chains came from one sample sequenced in a study of T-cell memory formation after mild COVID-19. TCRdb re-analysed the 5' RACE reads in MiXCR, keeping a single row per CDR3 protein. Of 350,000 to 400,000 distinct CDR3 sequences in the sample, roughly 14% are singletons; the top ten hold around a fifth. Material for sequencing was PBMCs or a T cell subset sorted from them (not recorded which). Receptors were obtained from a man between 18 and 29 years old who had mild COVID-19 (a few samples of this study predate the infection). Cell type and time point are not known.

This clonotype was seen more than once but under ten times. The chain is built from TRBV20-1 and TRBJ1-6; 8 bases match TRBD1. The CDR3 is 13 amino acids. V gave up 7 bases and J gave up 10 bases; unmatched junction bases: 9. Germline V gives CDR1 DFQATT, CDR2 SNEGSKA (reference sequence). The CDR3 protein is CSGQGPRGSPLHF. DNA of the CDR3: TGCAGTGGACAGGGGCCCCGTGGCTCACCCCTCCACTTT.

This clonotype came up a few times. The V call is TRBV7-6, the J call TRBJ2-3, with no clear D. This CDR3 has 15 amino acids. Trimming took 2 bases from V and 0 from J, leaving 9 bases between them. CDR1 and CDR2 (germline): SGHVS, FNYEAQ. DNA of the CDR3: TGTGCCAGCAGCTTACCTGCTACTAGCACAGATACGCAGTATTTT. Translating gives CASSLPATSTDTQYF.

This clonotype has more than one count but fewer than ten. This chain links TRBV20-1 with TRBJ2-1; 7 bases align to TRBD2. CDR1 DFQATT and CDR2 SNEGSKA come from the germline V gene (reference sequence). The CDR3 sequence is 19 residues long. The V segment lost 1 base and the J segment 0 bases; nucleotides outside the gene matches: 15. CDR3 DNA sequence: TGCAGTGCTAGAGGTCTAGCGGAGGGAGGTTGGAGCTCCTACAATGAGCAGTTCTTC. Translation: CSARGLAEGGWSSYNEQFF.

This rearrangement joins TRBV4-3 to TRBJ2-1; TRBD2 matches 8 bases. J gave up 9 bases and V 4 bases, and 11 bases lay outside the gene matches. The germline V gene encodes CDR1 LGHNA and CDR2 YSLEER. There are 15 residues in the CDR3. The CDR3 is CASSPLGAGVTEQFF. CDR3 sequence (DNA): TGCGCCAGCAGCCCACTCGGAGCGGGAGTCACTGAGCAGTTCTTC.

The gene calls are TRBV2 and TRBJ1-3; possibly TRBD1 for D (5 bases). CDR3 length: 13 residues. V was clipped by 7 bases and J by 2 bases, with 9 bases between them. Germline loops: CDR1 SNHLY, CDR2 FYNNEI. The CDR3 sequence is CASNGGAGNTIYF. The CDR3 coding sequence is TGTGCCAGCAATGGGGGAGCTGGAAACACCATATATTTT.

The chain carries TRBV3-1 and TRBJ2-3; tentatively, D is TRBD2 (6 bases). This CDR3 is built from 14 residues. Trimming removed 4 bases from V and 6 bases from J, with 14 bases in between. CDR1 is LGHDT, CDR2 YNNKEL, per germline (reference sequence). This CDR3 is CASSRPSEKDTQYF. CDR3 DNA sequence: TGTGCCAGCAGCCGGCCTAGCGAGAAGGATACGCAGTATTTT.

This clonotype showed up just a few times. The J gene is TRBJ2-3, the V gene TRBV9; no firm D call. The CDR3 runs 12 residues. Per the germline V gene, CDR1 is SGDLS and CDR2 is YYNGEE. V shed 1 base and J shed 5 bases, with 5 bases lying between them. This CDR3 reads CASSVNVDTQYF. The CDR3 DNA reads as TGTGCCAGCAGCGTAAATGTAGATACGCAGTATTTT.

This clonotype showed up many times. The CDR3 sequence is CATTTGGMTDTQYF. CDR3 coding DNA: TGTGCCACCACGACAGGGGGCATGACAGATACGCAGTATTTT. V is TRBV6-2 or TRBV6-3 and J is TRBJ2-3, with 10 nucleotides matching TRBD1. CDR3 length: 14 residues. The V gene's germline CDR1 is MNHEY and CDR2 SVGEGT. Trimming removed 10 bases from V and 3 bases from J; junction bases left unmatched: 7.

This clonotype was seen more than once but under ten times. V is TRBV5-1 and J is TRBJ2-5; TRBD1 matches at 11 bases. The length of the CDR3 is 15 residues. V lost 3 bases, J lost 5 bases, and 6 bases stayed unmatched. CDR1 SGHRS and CDR2 YFSETQ come from the germline V gene. The chain's CDR3 is CASSSVGQGVETQYF. The CDR3 nucleotides read TGCGCCAGCAGCTCGGTGGGACAGGGGGTCGAGACCCAGTACTTC.

On this clonotype itself: It may be a read error: a sequence one base away is much more abundant. The genes are TRBV7-9 and TRBJ2-7; 7 nucleotides line up with TRBD2. From germline, CDR1 is SEHNR and CDR2 FQNEAQ (reference sequence). V lost 4 bases, J lost 3 bases, and 0 bases stayed unmatched. The CDR3 runs 12 residues. CDR3 in DNA: TGTGCCAGCAGCTGGGGGGGCTACGAGCAGTACTTC. This gives the protein CASSWGGYEQYF.

The chain uses TRBV12-3 or TRBV12-4 and TRBJ2-5; possibly TRBD1 for D (6 bases). CDR3 size: 17 residues. Trimming took off 6 bases at V and 2 bases at J, with 22 bases between the two ends. In DNA, the CDR3 is TGTGCCAGCAGAAAACAGGGTCAGGGCCCTCTACAAGAGACCCAGTACTTC. Translation gives CASRKQGQGPLQETQYF.

At least ten counts were recorded for this clonotype. V is TRBV18 and J is TRBJ2-1; 7 bases are a match to TRBD2. Trimming took 0 bases from V and 7 from J; bases not matched to a gene: 3. Germline assignment: CDR1 KGHSH and CDR2 LQKENI. The CDR3 is 14 amino acids. The DNA of the CDR3 is TGTGCCAGCTCACCACCCCGGGGGGTGAATGAGCAGTTCTTC. It translates to CASSPPRGVNEQFF.

The chain recombines TRBV5-4 with TRBJ1-3, with 7 bases matching TRBD1. The CDR3 runs to 16 residues. Looked up from germline, CDR1 is SGHNT and CDR2 is YYREEE (reference sequence). The V gene end was trimmed by 2 bases and the J gene end by 1 base; junction bases not matched to a gene: 6. For the CDR3, the DNA is TGTGCCAGCAGCTTAGGGACAGACCCTTCTGGAAACACCATATATTTT. This translates into CASSLGTDPSGNTIYF.

The sample holds a few counts of this clonotype. The chain joins TRBV6-6 to TRBJ2-7; 8 nucleotides align to TRBD1. J lost 5 bases, V lost 4 bases, and 1 base had no gene match. The CDR3 runs to 12 residues. The germline gives CDR1 MNHNY, CDR2 SVGAGI (reference sequence). The CDR3 spells CASSWTGHEQYV. DNA for the CDR3: TGTGCCAGCAGTTGGACAGGGCACGAGCAGTACGTC.

This clonotype was observed a few times. The rearrangement uses TRBV4-3 and TRBJ2-7, with 7 bases that match TRBD1. V lost 0 bases and J lost 2; bases outside the gene matches: 10. This CDR3 region has 17 residues. CDR1 and CDR2 (germline): LGHNA, YSLEER. CDR3 DNA sequence: TGCGCCAGCAGCCAAGATCTTTCGGACAGGAGAGCCTACGAGCAGTACTTC. Amino acids: CASSQDLSDRRAYEQYF.

V gene TRBV5-1 combines with J gene TRBJ1-6; D remains ambiguous. CDR3 size: 15 residues. Germline V gives CDR1 SGHRS, CDR2 YFSETQ. With 0 bases removed from V and 10 bases from J, the gap between germline ends came to 14 bases. The CDR3, as DNA: TGCGCCAGCAGCTTGGGGAGGGCGGATGGCTCACCCCTCCACTTT. Amino acids: CASSLGRADGSPLHF. The complete variable domain, with remaining parts taken from reference TRBV5-1 and TRBJ1-6, reads KAGVTQTPRYLIKTRGQQVTLSCSPISGHRSVSWYQQTPGQGLQFLFEYFSETQRNKGNFPGRFSGRQFSNSRSEMNVSTLELGDSALYLCASSLGRADGSPLHFGNGTRLTVT.

V usage is TRBV4-3 and J usage is TRBJ1-6, with D uncertain. Trimming pared 0 bases from V and 7 bases from J, leaving 10 bases between. Germline V gene lookup returns CDR1 LGHNA and CDR2 YSLEER. The CDR3 is made up of 15 amino acids. CDR3 sequence: CASSQEMSINSPLHF. CDR3 nucleotides: TGCGCCAGCAGCCAAGAAATGTCTATAAATTCACCCCTCCACTTT.

CDR3 region: CATRREGPGELFF. The CDR3 DNA reads as TGTGCCACCAGACGGGAAGGGCCCGGGGAGCTGTTTTTT. The chain recombines TRBV6-2 or TRBV6-3 with TRBJ2-2, with D perhaps matching TRBD2 (5 bases). There are 13 residues in the CDR3. Germline CDR1 is MNHEY and CDR2 is SVGEGT. V gave up 10 bases and J gave up 6 bases, with 15 bases separating them.

This clonotype was seen a few times. The V gene is TRBV7-3, the J gene TRBJ2-5, with TRBD1 matching over 7 bases. Germline lookup yields CDR1 SGHTA and CDR2 FQGTGA. V was pared by 9 bases and J by 1 base, with 14 bases of the junction left unmatched. CDR3 length: 16 amino acids. DNA for the CDR3: TGTGCCAGTCCGCACGGCGGACAGGTACTCCAAGAGACCCAGTACTTC. As protein: CASPHGGQVLQETQYF. The full variable domain, in which reference TRBV7-3 and TRBJ2-5 provide the parts outside the CDR3, is GAGVSQTPSNKVTEKGKYVELRCDPISGHTALYWYRQSLGQGPEFLIYFQGTGAADDSGLPNDRFFAVRPEGSVSTLKIQRTERGDSAVYLCASPHGGQVLQETQYFGPGTRLLVL.

The V and J genes are TRBV29-1 and TRBJ2-2; D is undetermined. The germline V gene encodes CDR1 SQVTM and CDR2 ANQGSEA. There are 12 residues in the CDR3. V was cut by 5 bases and J by 4 bases, with 8 bases left in between. CDR3: CSVSGFTGELFF. In DNA, the CDR3 is TGCAGCGTTTCAGGTTTCACCGGGGAGCTGTTTTTT.

This clonotype has only a few counts. CDR3 DNA sequence: TGTGCCAGCAGCTTAGCCGCGGGACGCAATGAGCAGTTCTTC. Encoded protein: CASSLAAGRNEQFF. The chain employs TRBV7-9 and TRBJ2-1; possible D gene TRBD2, 6 bases. Germline V gene data show CDR1 as SEHNR and CDR2 as FQNEAQ (reference sequence). Trimming stripped 0 bases from V and 6 bases from J, with 9 bases between. The length of the CDR3 is 14 residues.

This clonotype has a count of ten or more. The rearrangement links TRBV11-2 to TRBJ2-7; D not certain. Trimming took off 5 bases at V and 2 bases at J, with 13 bases between the two ends. Germline lookup yields CDR1 SGHAT and CDR2 FQNNGV. This CDR3 has 14 amino acids. The CDR3 coding sequence is TGTGCCAGCAGCCCACGGGCAGGCACCTACGAGCAGTACTTC. Protein product: CASSPRAGTYEQYF.